The 31 T cell receptor beta chains below were found in one sample sequenced in a study of T cells in Graves' hyperthyroidism and ophthalmopathy. It was RNA transcripts that yielded the amplified TCR beta CDR3 regions. The HTBI primer set was used in a first-round RT-PCR of the TCR CDR3. TCRdb passed the multiplex PCR reads through MiXCR, listing each CDR3 protein once. The repertoire has some 370,000 distinct CDR3 sequences, more than 12% of them found once; the top ten carry around 28%. Source material: blood. These receptors were obtained from a man aged 45-65 years with Graves' ophthalmopathy.

A note on this clonotype: A much larger clone sits a single nucleotide away, making a read error possible. The rearrangement links TRBV12-3 or TRBV12-4 to TRBJ2-2; tentatively, D is TRBD2 (5 bases). There are 14 residues in the CDR3. Trimming removed 5 bases at V and 7 bases at J, with 14 bases between. CDR3 region: CASSPNSRGGELFF. Here the CDR3 DNA reads TGTGCCAGCAGTCCGAACTCCCGGGGCGGGGAGCTGTTTTTT.

This clonotype was counted a few times. The V gene is TRBV19, the J gene TRBJ2-3; perhaps TRBD2 as D (6 bases). This CDR3 is 14 amino acids long. Per germline, CDR1 LNHDA and CDR2 SQIVND (reference sequence). V lost 4 bases, J lost 3 bases, and 11 bases lay in between. The CDR3 reads CASSTGVSTDTQYF. In nucleotides, the CDR3 is TGTGCCAGTAGTACGGGAGTATCGACAGATACGCAGTATTTT.

The chain combines TRBV6-1 with TRBJ2-6; 9 nucleotides agree with TRBD1. The CDR3 totals 17 residues. J gave up 3 bases and V 6 bases, and 9 bases lay outside the gene matches. Germline loops: CDR1 MNHNS, CDR2 SASEGT. The CDR3 region is CASSHPRQGDGANVLTF. The CDR3 nucleotides are TGTGCCAGCAGCCACCCCCGACAGGGGGATGGGGCCAACGTCCTGACTTTC.

This clonotype was seen more than once but under ten times. The chain uses TRBV10-3 and TRBJ2-2; TRBD1 is a possible D gene (5 bases). CDR1 ENHRY and CDR2 SYGVKD come from the germline V gene. CDR3 length: 15 amino acids. Trimming removed 2 bases from V and 1 base from J, with 8 bases in between. The DNA of the CDR3 is TGTGCCATCAGTGAGGACAGATTGAACACCGGGGAGCTGTTTTTT. It is translated as CAISEDRLNTGELFF.

In this sample, this clonotype turned up a few times. The V and J genes are TRBV20-1 and TRBJ2-2; 12 nucleotides agree with TRBD2. The CDR3 consists of 14 residues. Germline V CDR1 and CDR2: DFQATT, SNEGSKA (reference sequence). With V trimmed by 7 bases and J by 0 bases, 0 bases remained unmatched. The DNA of the CDR3 is TGCAGTGGGACTAGCGGGGCGAACACCGGGGAGCTGTTTTTT. This encodes CSGTSGANTGELFF.

This clonotype was observed many times. The chain has TRBV28 and TRBJ2-3; possibly TRBD1 for D (5 bases). This CDR3 has 18 amino acids. The germline V and J ends were trimmed by 6 bases and 4 bases, with 26 bases remaining between them. Germline assignment: CDR1 MDHEN and CDR2 SYDVKM. The CDR3 DNA reads TGTGCCAGCAGGACCCCGGACCTCGACAGAACGTCCTCAGATACGCAGTATTTT. Its translation is CASRTPDLDRTSSDTQYF.

This chain uses TRBV20-1 with TRBJ2-3; D gene uncertain. The CDR3 covers 11 residues. V was trimmed by 3 bases and J by 10 bases, leaving 11 bases between them. Germline CDR1 DFQATT, CDR2 SNEGSKA (reference sequence). For the CDR3, the DNA is TGCAGTGCTAGTTTCCTCGGTGCGCAGTATTTT. This encodes CSASFLGAQYF.

This clonotype has a count of ten or more. The V and J genes are TRBV7-2 and TRBJ2-7; no reliable D call. V gave up 7 bases and J gave up 4 bases, with 20 bases separating them. This CDR3 contains 15 residues. From germline, CDR1 is SGHTA and CDR2 FQGNSA. CDR3 DNA sequence: TGTGCCAGCACCGAGTCGGTCGGTAGCCCTTACGAGCAGTACTTC. This sequence encodes CASTESVGSPYEQYF.

This sequence joins TRBV29-1 and TRBJ2-1; 7 nucleotides align to TRBD1. Germline values: CDR1 SQVTM, CDR2 ANQGSEA. After removal of 6 bases from V and 6 bases from J, the junction contained 11 bases not matched to a gene. The CDR3 runs to 14 residues. The chain's CDR3 is CSVPQGLGFNEQFF. The CDR3 DNA follows: TGCAGCGTCCCACAGGGGTTGGGCTTCAATGAGCAGTTCTTC.

This clonotype has at least ten counts. The V call is TRBV28, the J call TRBJ1-5, with no clear D. There are 12 residues in the CDR3. Between the trimmed V and J ends, which lost 7 bases and 7 bases, there was a span of 11 bases. Germline V gives CDR1 MDHEN, CDR2 SYDVKM. CDR3 nucleotides: TGTGCCAGCAACTCGGGCGGACAGCCCCAGCATTTT. Protein sequence: CASNSGGQPQHF.

This clonotype came up many times. The V call is TRBV20-1, the J call TRBJ2-2; D remains ambiguous. CDR1 and CDR2 from the germline V gene are DFQATT and SNEGSKA (reference sequence). The CDR3 spans 12 residues. Trimming took 5 bases from V and 6 from J, leaving 10 bases between them. As DNA, the CDR3 is TGCAGTGCTTCCCTCGCGGCCGGGGAGCTGTTTTTT. Its translation is CSASLAAGELFF.

This clonotype was seen repeatedly, ten times or more. The rearrangement joins TRBV20-1 to TRBJ2-7, with D perhaps matching TRBD1 or TRBD2 (5 bases each). V dropped 6 bases and J dropped 7 bases, with 22 bases sitting between them. The germline gives CDR1 DFQATT, CDR2 SNEGSKA (reference sequence). The CDR3 consists of 14 residues. CDR3 in amino acids: CSARTGTSYEEQYF. The CDR3, as DNA: TGCAGTGCCAGAACCGGGACCAGCTACGAGGAGCAGTACTTC.

This clonotype occurred once. V is TRBV14 and J is TRBJ2-1; D is uncertain. This CDR3 is 16 amino acids long. Trimming took 0 bases from V and 0 from J, leaving 9 bases between them. Germline CDR1 SGHDN, CDR2 FVKESK. CDR3 residues: CASSQDPLSSYNEQFF. DNA for the CDR3: TGTGCCAGCAGCCAAGATCCCCTGAGCTCCTACAATGAGCAGTTCTTC.

Concerning this clonotype itself: Sequence at one end of the junction differs from germline and may be a read error. V gene TRBV6-2 or TRBV6-3 combines with J gene TRBJ2-1; D is unresolved. CDR3 length: 15 amino acids. CDR1 is MNHEY and CDR2 is SVGEGT in the germline V gene. CDR3 in DNA: TGTGCCAGCGGTTACGAGTCTCAATATCGGGATGAGCAGTTCTTC. It yields the protein CASGYESQYRDEQFF.

This clonotype was observed at least ten times. V gene TRBV20-1 combines with J gene TRBJ2-1; TRBD2 agrees at 8 bases. V was clipped by 1 base and J by 5 bases; unmatched bases: 10. CDR1 is DFQATT, CDR2 SNEGSKA, per germline (reference sequence). This CDR3 has 16 amino acids. Here the CDR3 reads CSARGRWGLVHNEQFF. CDR3 coding DNA: TGCAGTGCTAGAGGGAGATGGGGACTAGTTCACAATGAGCAGTTCTTC.

The chain is built from TRBV20-1 and TRBJ2-1; D is ambiguous. Per germline, CDR1 DFQATT and CDR2 SNEGSKA (reference sequence). Trimming took 2 bases from V and 2 from J, leaving 16 bases between them. The CDR3 has 16 amino acids. The CDR3 coding sequence is TGCAGTGCTAGAATGGGTCCGCCAGCCCCCTACAATGAGCAGTTCTTC. Its protein is CSARMGPPAPYNEQFF.

The rearrangement uses TRBV25-1 and TRBJ2-5, with unresolved D. The CDR3 is made up of 14 amino acids. Trimming pared 5 bases from V and 5 bases from J, leaving 15 bases between. Germline values: CDR1 MGHDK, CDR2 SYGVNS. The CDR3 nucleotides read TGTGCCAGCAGTTCATCAGTGCTAGGGGAGACCCAGTACTTC. The encoded protein is CASSSSVLGETQYF.

This clonotype was counted many times. The gene calls are TRBV30 and TRBJ2-2; the D gene is possibly TRBD2 (5 bases). The CDR3 loop spans 13 amino acids. V dropped 0 bases and J dropped 5 bases, with 7 bases sitting between them. Germline V gene sequence: CDR1 GTSNPN, CDR2 SVGIG (reference sequence). The CDR3 DNA sequence: TGTGCCTGGAGTGTAGGAGGTACCGGGGAGCTGTTTTTT. This codes for CAWSVGGTGELFF.

This clonotype was recorded many times. The CDR3 sequence is CATQSGANVLTF. The CDR3 DNA sequence: TGTGCCACCCAATCTGGGGCCAACGTCCTGACTTTC. The chain employs TRBV9 and TRBJ2-6; D unclear. The CDR3 loop spans 12 amino acids. CDR1 is SGDLS, CDR2 YYNGEE, per germline. The germline V and J ends were trimmed by 9 bases and 1 base, with 5 bases remaining between them.

This clonotype occurred many times. V and J are TRBV18 and TRBJ2-5; possibly TRBD1 for D (6 bases). Germline V lookup: CDR1 KGHSH, CDR2 LQKENI. The CDR3 has 13 amino acids. The V gene lost 3 bases and the J gene lost 3 bases, with 8 bases spanning the gap. The CDR3 DNA reads TGTGCCAGCTCACCGGGACAAAAAGAGACCCAGTACTTC. Translating it yields CASSPGQKETQYF.

This clonotype was counted many times. The chain employs TRBV19 and TRBJ1-1; D not certain. V was cut by 1 base and J by 0 bases, with 6 bases left in between. CDR3 length: 14 amino acids. CDR1 is LNHDA, CDR2 SQIVND, per germline (reference sequence). The CDR3 bases are TGTGCCAGTAGTATAGGCGTTATGAACACTGAAGCTTTCTTT. It encodes CASSIGVMNTEAFF.

This clonotype was seen many times. This chain connects TRBV6-1 to TRBJ2-1; the D call may be TRBD1 or TRBD2 (6 bases each). V gave up 6 bases and J gave up 8 bases, with 23 bases separating them. Germline-derived CDR1 and CDR2 are MNHNS and SASEGT. This CDR3 is built from 16 residues. The CDR3 region has the DNA TGTGCCAGCAGCCGAGCCGGGGGCGCGGGGTTCCATGAGCAGTTCTTC. Amino acid sequence: CASSRAGGAGFHEQFF.

The sample holds a few counts of this clonotype. The chain uses TRBV7-9 and TRBJ2-3, with D perhaps assigned TRBD1 or TRBD2 (6 bases each). Germline assignment: CDR1 SEHNR and CDR2 FQNEAQ (reference sequence). The CDR3 has 15 residues. Between the trimmed V and J ends, which lost 0 bases and 6 bases, there was a span of 13 bases. CDR3 amino acids: CASSLAQGSGDTQYF. As DNA, the CDR3 is TGTGCCAGCAGCTTAGCGCAGGGGAGCGGGGATACGCAGTATTTT.

In its sample, this clonotype was seen many times. The chain joins TRBV28 to TRBJ2-5; D remains ambiguous. The CDR3 is made up of 16 amino acids. The V end lost 3 bases, the J end lost 2 bases, and 16 bases lay between the germline ends. Germline CDR1 MDHEN, CDR2 SYDVKM. CDR3: CASSLVNGAIQETQYF. The CDR3 region has the DNA TGTGCCAGCAGTTTGGTTAATGGTGCGATTCAAGAGACCCAGTACTTC.

This clonotype was observed many times. The chain combines TRBV28 with TRBJ1-1; 10 bases agree with TRBD1. Germline CDR1 reads MDHEN; CDR2 reads SYDVKM. V dropped 4 bases and J dropped 11; count of bases not matched to a gene: 7. This CDR3 comprises 13 residues. CDR3 region: CASSYPGQGNAFF. CDR3 DNA sequence: TGTGCCAGCAGTTATCCGGGACAGGGGAATGCTTTCTTT.

CDR3 DNA: TGTGCCAGCTCTGGGATAAATAATTCACCCCTCCACTTT. This encodes CASSGINNSPLHF. This rearrangement joins TRBV7-8 to TRBJ1-6; D unclear. Germline CDR1 is SGHVS and CDR2 is FQNEAQ. V was trimmed by 8 bases and J by 5 bases, leaving 10 bases between them. The CDR3 contains 13 residues. Looking up the rest from reference TRBV7-8 and TRBJ1-6 gives the full variable domain: GAGVSQSPRYKVAKRGQDVALRCDPISGHVSLFWYQQALGQGPEFLTYFQNEAQLDKSGLPSDRFFAERPEGSVSTLKIQRTQQEDSAVYLCASSGINNSPLHFGNGTRLTVT.

This rearrangement joins TRBV20-1 to TRBJ2-1; 11 nucleotides agree with TRBD2. Germline V gene sequence: CDR1 DFQATT, CDR2 SNEGSKA (reference sequence). V shed 4 bases, J shed 5 bases, and the junction held 7 bases outside the gene matches. The length of the CDR3 is 15 residues. CDR3 in DNA: TGCAGTGCTATTTTAGCGGGAGGGCCCGACAATGAGCAGTTCTTC. It yields the protein CSAILAGGPDNEQFF.

This clonotype was recorded a few times. The chain is built from TRBV6-1 and TRBJ2-5, with unresolved D. The CDR3 spans 14 residues. Trimming removed 0 bases at V and 2 bases at J, with 7 bases between. Germline V CDR1 and CDR2: MNHNS, SASEGT. The CDR3 sequence is CASSEALQQETQYF. The CDR3 DNA reads TGTGCCAGCAGTGAAGCGCTGCAGCAAGAGACCCAGTACTTC.

This clonotype was observed a few times. This chain links TRBV10-3 with TRBJ2-3; no definite D call. V shed 8 bases and J shed 3 bases, with 12 bases lying between them. Germline values: CDR1 ENHRY, CDR2 SYGVKD. The length of the CDR3 is 13 residues. CDR3: CAIRGDTTDTQYF. CDR3 nucleotide sequence: TGTGCCATCCGCGGCGATACGACAGATACGCAGTATTTT.

This clonotype was counted between two and nine times. V and J are TRBV5-6 and TRBJ1-2, with 8 bases fitting TRBD1. Per germline, CDR1 SGHDT and CDR2 YYEEEE. Trimming removed 5 bases from V and 8 bases from J; junction bases left unmatched: 5. The CDR3 covers 12 residues. The CDR3 protein is CASRDRAPGYTF. DNA of the CDR3: TGTGCCAGCAGGGACAGGGCTCCAGGCTACACCTTC.

This clonotype came up many times. This chain links TRBV28 with TRBJ2-1; D could derive from TRBD1 or TRBD2 (6 bases each). The CDR3 covers 16 residues. Looked up from germline, CDR1 is MDHEN and CDR2 is SYDVKM. V shed 3 bases and J shed 6 bases, with 18 bases lying between them. The DNA of the CDR3 is TGTGCCAGCAGTTTCCCCCTGGCGGGACACTTCAATGAGCAGTTCTTC. It yields the protein CASSFPLAGHFNEQFF.